The clone carrying this T cell receptor beta chain was picked up many times. Its target is not known. The data originate from a study of early T cells in non-severe SARS-CoV-2 infection. Study-wide results and caveats: Clonotype matching in VDJdb favored anti-spike CD8 responses and did not capture private and CD4 specificities.

Tagging with unique molecular identifiers was applied to individual cDNA molecules. Via MiXCR, TCRdb re-called the 5' RACE reads, giving one row per CDR3 protein. Of tens of thousands of distinct CDR3 sequences in the sample, 6% to 7.5% were seen once. Germline CDR1 and CDR2: LNHDA and SQIVND (reference sequence). The CDR3 has 15 amino acids. J lost 4 bases, V lost 3 bases, and 4 bases had no gene match. The sequencing here drew on whole blood, taken at baseline. J is TRBJ1-5 and V is TRBV19; 9 bases line up with TRBD1. This clonotype originated in an adult who was a healthcare worker with PCR-confirmed SARS-CoV-2 infection or an uninfected control (not recorded which). CDR3 in amino acids: CASSILGTGNQPQHF. The CDR3 DNA reads TGTGCCAGTAGTATTCTCGGGACAGGGAATCAGCCCCAGCATTTT.